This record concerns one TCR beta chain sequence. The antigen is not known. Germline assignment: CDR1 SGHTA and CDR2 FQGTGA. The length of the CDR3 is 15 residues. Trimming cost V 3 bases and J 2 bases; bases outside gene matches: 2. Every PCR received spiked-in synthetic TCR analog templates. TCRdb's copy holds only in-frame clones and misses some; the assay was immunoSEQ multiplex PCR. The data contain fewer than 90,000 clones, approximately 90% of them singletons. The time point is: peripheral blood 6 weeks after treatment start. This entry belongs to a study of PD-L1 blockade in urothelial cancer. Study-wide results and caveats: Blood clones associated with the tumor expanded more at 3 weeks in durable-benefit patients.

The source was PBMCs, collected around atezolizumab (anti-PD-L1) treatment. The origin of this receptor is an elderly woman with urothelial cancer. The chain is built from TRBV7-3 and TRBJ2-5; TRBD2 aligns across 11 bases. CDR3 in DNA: TGTGCCAGCAGCTTTGGACTAGCGGGTCAAGAGACCCAGTACTTC. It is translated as CASSFGLAGQETQYF.